These 10 T cell receptor beta chains originate from one sample sequenced in a study of blood T cell repertoires in COVID-19. TCRdb keeps only in-frame clones here, not all; method: immunoSEQ multiplex PCR. Here the sample spans approximately 82,000 clones, 80% to 95% being singletons. The sample comprised peripheral blood. These receptors were taken from a woman aged 55-70 years with active COVID-19.

The chain couples TRBV7-3 to TRBJ2-1; possible D gene TRBD1, 5 bases. The V gene lost 4 bases and the J gene lost 0 bases, with 10 bases spanning the gap. The CDR3 contains 15 residues. Germline CDR1 and CDR2: SGHTA and FQGTGA. The CDR3 spells CASSWAGRSYNEQFF. The CDR3 DNA reads as TGTGCCAGCAGCTGGGCAGGGCGCTCCTACAATGAGCAGTTCTTC.

The chain recombines TRBV27 with TRBJ2-1; possibly TRBD2 for D (5 bases). Germline V gene data show CDR1 as MNHEY and CDR2 as SMNVEV (reference sequence). This CDR3 region has 15 residues. The V and J ends lost 2 bases and 3 bases respectively, with 11 bases between them. The CDR3 region is CASSLIDAGYNEQFF. The CDR3 DNA follows: TGTGCCAGCAGTTTAATCGATGCGGGCTACAATGAGCAGTTCTTC.

In nucleotides, the CDR3 is TGTGCCAGCAGCCAGAGCCCCGGGTCCCTAACAGATACGCAGTATTTT. It translates to CASSQSPGSLTDTQYF. The chain combines TRBV3-1 (or the pseudogene TRBV3-2) with TRBJ2-3; no firm D call. This CDR3 is built from 16 residues. Looked up from germline, CDR1 is LGHDT and CDR2 is YNNKEL (reference sequence). Trimming cost V 3 bases and J 3 bases, with 16 bases left between them.

The chain joins TRBV7-2 to TRBJ1-6, with a tentative D call TRBD1 (5 bases). V lost 5 bases, J lost 4 bases, and 15 bases lay in between. The CDR3 runs 16 residues. Germline CDR1 SGHTA, CDR2 FQGNSA. The CDR3 reads CASSVVGGTYNSPLHF. CDR3 bases: TGTGCCAGCAGCGTAGTGGGAGGGACTTATAATTCACCCCTCCACTTT.

The chain couples TRBV7-8 to TRBJ1-2, with D perhaps matching TRBD1 (6 bases). CDR1 and CDR2 from the germline V gene are SGHVS and FQNEAQ. CDR3 length: 16 residues. V lost 0 bases, J lost 6 bases, and 17 bases lay in between. CDR3: CASSLALERGLNGYTF. For the CDR3, the DNA is TGTGCCAGCAGCTTAGCGCTAGAAAGGGGGTTAAATGGCTACACCTTC.

The V call is TRBV19, the J call TRBJ1-1; maybe TRBD1 (5 bases). V lost 7 bases, J lost 3 bases, and 9 bases lay in between. Germline V gene sequence: CDR1 LNHDA, CDR2 SQIVND (reference sequence). CDR3 length: 12 residues. CDR3 in amino acids: CASTGGYTEAFF. CDR3 DNA sequence: TGTGCCAGTACCGGGGGGTACACTGAAGCTTTCTTT.

V is TRBV7-8 and J is TRBJ1-4, with D hard to call. Germline V lookup: CDR1 SGHVS, CDR2 FQNEAQ. The ends were cut back, 5 bases at V and 9 bases at J, with 16 bases in the middle. This CDR3 is built from 14 residues. The CDR3 DNA reads TGTGCCAGCAGCCTCGGGAGCCCGGCGCAAAAACTGTTTTTT. Residues: CASSLGSPAQKLFF.

This clone was counted only a few times. The chain carries TRBV27 and TRBJ2-7, with D perhaps matching TRBD1 (6 bases). CDR3 size: 15 residues. Trimming pared 6 bases from V and 1 base from J, leaving 16 bases between. Germline V lookup: CDR1 MNHEY, CDR2 SMNVEV (reference sequence). Here the CDR3 reads CASRSTGQRSYEQYF. CDR3 nucleotide sequence: TGTGCCAGCAGATCTACAGGGCAAAGGTCCTACGAGCAGTACTTC.

CDR3 residues: CASSPLGTSGTRNEQYF. For the CDR3, the DNA is TGTGCCAGTAGTCCTCTCGGGACTAGCGGGACCCGTAACGAGCAGTACTTC. The V call is TRBV19, the J call TRBJ2-7; 13 nucleotides agree with TRBD2. CDR1 is LNHDA and CDR2 is SQIVND in the germline V gene (reference sequence). This CDR3 has 17 amino acids. V trimming: 5 bases; J trimming: 5 bases; junction bases outside the gene matches: 12. Complete variable domain (other parts from reference TRBV19 and TRBJ2-7): DGGITQSPKYLFRKEGQNVTLSCEQNLNHDAMYWYRQDPGQGLRLIYYSQIVNDFQKGDIAEGYSVSREKKESFPLTVTSAQKNPTAFYLCASSPLGTSGTRNEQYFGPGTRLTVT.

The CDR3 DNA is TGTGCCATCAGTGAGTCGGGCGGTTTAGGGGTCGGGCAGTTCTTC. Amino acid sequence: CAISESGGLGVGQFF. The V gene is TRBV10-3, the J gene TRBJ2-1, with TRBD1 as a possible D gene (5 bases). The V end lost 0 bases, the J end lost 12 bases, and 18 bases lay between the germline ends. Looked up from germline, CDR1 is ENHRY and CDR2 is SYGVKD. The CDR3 is 15 residues long.